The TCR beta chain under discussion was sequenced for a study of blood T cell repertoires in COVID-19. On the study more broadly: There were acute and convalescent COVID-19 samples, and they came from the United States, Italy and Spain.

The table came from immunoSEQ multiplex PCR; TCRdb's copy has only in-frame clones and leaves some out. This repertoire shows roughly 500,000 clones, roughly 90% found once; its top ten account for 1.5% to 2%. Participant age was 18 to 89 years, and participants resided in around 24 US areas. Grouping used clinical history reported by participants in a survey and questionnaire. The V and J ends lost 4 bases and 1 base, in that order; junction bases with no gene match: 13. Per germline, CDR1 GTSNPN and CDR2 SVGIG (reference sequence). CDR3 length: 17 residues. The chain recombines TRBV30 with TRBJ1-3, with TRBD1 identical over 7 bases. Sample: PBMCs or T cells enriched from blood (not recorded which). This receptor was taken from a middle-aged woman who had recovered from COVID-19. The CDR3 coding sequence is TGTGCCTGGACTACCGGGGACAGCGGCACTTCTGGAAACACCATATATTTT. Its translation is CAWTTGDSGTSGNTIYF.